The present entry profiles one T cell receptor beta chain with its context. This sample stems from a study of blood T cell repertoires in COVID-19. Overall study context: T cells, B-cell-depleted T cells, or PBMCs provided the cDNA or gDNA that served as material.

Per the authors' pipeline: Reference gene primer amplification yielded estimated nucleated cell counts. Assay: immunoSEQ multiplex PCR; the TCRdb copy retains only in-frame clones and omits some. That table gives V, J and clone size, and the DNA gave D and trimming. Here the sample spans some 140,000 clones, about 90% being singletons. Trimming took 6 bases from V and 10 from J, leaving 12 bases between them. The CDR3 is made up of 11 amino acids. Germline values: CDR1 MNHEY, CDR2 SVGAGI. Sequenced material: peripheral blood. The chain recombines TRBV6-5 with TRBJ1-1; D may be TRBD1 (5 bases). This TCR derives from a woman in her 50s who had recovered from COVID-19. CDR3 in DNA: TGTGCCAGCAGAATAGACAGTGGAGCTTTCTTT. Translation gives CASRIDSGAFF.